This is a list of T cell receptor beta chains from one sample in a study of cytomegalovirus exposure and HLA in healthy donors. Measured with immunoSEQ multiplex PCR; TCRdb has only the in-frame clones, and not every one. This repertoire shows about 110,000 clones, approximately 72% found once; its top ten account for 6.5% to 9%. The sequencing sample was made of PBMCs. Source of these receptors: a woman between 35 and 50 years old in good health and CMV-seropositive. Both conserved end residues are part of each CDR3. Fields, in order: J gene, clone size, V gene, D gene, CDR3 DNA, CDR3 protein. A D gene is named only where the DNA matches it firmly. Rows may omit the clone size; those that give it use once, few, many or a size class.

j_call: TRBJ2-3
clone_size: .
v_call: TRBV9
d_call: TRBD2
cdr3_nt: TGTGCCAGCAGCGTAGCGGGGGGGTTGGGAGATACGCAGTATTTT
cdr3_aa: CASSVAGGLGDTQYF

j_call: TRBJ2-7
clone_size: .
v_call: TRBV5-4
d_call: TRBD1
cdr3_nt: TGTGCCAGCAGCTTCGGAAACAGGGGGGCCTACGAGCAGTACTTC
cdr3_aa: CASSFGNRGAYEQYF

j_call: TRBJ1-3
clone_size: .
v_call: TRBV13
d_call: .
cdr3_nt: TGTGCCAGCAGCTTAGGCAACTCTGGAAACACCATATATTTT
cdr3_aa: CASSLGNSGNTIYF

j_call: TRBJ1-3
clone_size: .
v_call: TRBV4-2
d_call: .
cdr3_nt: TGTGCCAGCAGCCAAGGGCAGGGTTCTGGAAACACCATATATTTT
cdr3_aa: CASSQGQGSGNTIYF

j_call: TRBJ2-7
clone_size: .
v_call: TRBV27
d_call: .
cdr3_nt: TGTGCCAGCAAGACGGGGGGCATCTCCTACGAGCAGTACTTC
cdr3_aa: CASKTGGISYEQYF

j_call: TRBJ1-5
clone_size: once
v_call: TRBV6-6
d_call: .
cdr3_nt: TGTGCCAGCAGTTACTTAAGGGAGGTTCAGCCCCAGCATTTT
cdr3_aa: CASSYLREVQPQHF

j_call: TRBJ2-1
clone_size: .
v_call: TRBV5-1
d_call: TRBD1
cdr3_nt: TGCGCCAGCAGCTTCCCCGACAGGGGGCAGTTCTTC
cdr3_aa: CASSFPDRGQFF

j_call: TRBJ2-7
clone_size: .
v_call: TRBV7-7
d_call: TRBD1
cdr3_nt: TGTGCTAGCAGCCCATACAGGGGGTCCGAGCAGTACTTC
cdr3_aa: CASSPYRGSEQYF

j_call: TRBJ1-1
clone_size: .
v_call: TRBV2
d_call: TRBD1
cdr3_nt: TGTGCCAGCAGTGAAGAACAGGGGCAGACGAACACTGAAGCTTTCTTT
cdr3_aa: CASSEEQGQTNTEAFF

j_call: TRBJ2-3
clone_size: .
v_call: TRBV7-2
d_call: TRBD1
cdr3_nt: TGTGCCAGCATGAGGGGGGACAGGACCAGAGATACGCAGTATTTT
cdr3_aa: CASMRGDRTRDTQYF

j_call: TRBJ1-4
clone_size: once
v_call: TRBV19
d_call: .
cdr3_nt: TGTGCCAGTAGTAGTACTGCAACTAATGAAAAACTGTTTTTT
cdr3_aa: CASSSTATNEKLFF

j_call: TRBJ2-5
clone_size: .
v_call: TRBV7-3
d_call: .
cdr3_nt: TGTGCCAGCAGCTTTAGACAGGCGGAGACCCAGTACTTC
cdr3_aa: CASSFRQAETQYF

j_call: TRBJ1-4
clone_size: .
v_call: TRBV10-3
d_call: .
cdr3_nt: TGTGCCATCAGTGAGTCGGAGGAAAAACTGTTTTTT
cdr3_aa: CAISESEEKLFF

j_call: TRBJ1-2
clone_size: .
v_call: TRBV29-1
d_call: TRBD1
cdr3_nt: TGCAGCGTTACAGGGGAATGGGGCTACACCTTC
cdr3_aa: CSVTGEWGYTF

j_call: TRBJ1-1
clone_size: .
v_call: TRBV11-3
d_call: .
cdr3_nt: TGTGCCAGCAGCTTAGGCGAATCTGAAGCTTTCTTT
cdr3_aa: CASSLGESEAFF

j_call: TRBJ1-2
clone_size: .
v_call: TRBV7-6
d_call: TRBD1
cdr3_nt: TGTGCCAGCAGCTCCCAAGGGGGCAACTATGGCTACACCTTC
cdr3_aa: CASSSQGGNYGYTF

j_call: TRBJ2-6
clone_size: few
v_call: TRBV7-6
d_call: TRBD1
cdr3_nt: TGTGCCAGCAGCTTAGGGGGACAGCTCTCTGGGGCCAACGTCCTGACTTTC
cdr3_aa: CASSLGGQLSGANVLTF

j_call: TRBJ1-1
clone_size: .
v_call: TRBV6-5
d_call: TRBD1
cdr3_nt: TGTGCCAGCAGTAAGGACAGGCCGGGCACTGAAGCTTTCTTT
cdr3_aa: CASSKDRPGTEAFF

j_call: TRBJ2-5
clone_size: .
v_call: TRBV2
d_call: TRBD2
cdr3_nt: TGTGCCAGCAGTGGGGGAGGACTAGCGGGGGGAGAGACCCAGTACTTC
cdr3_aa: CASSGGGLAGGETQYF

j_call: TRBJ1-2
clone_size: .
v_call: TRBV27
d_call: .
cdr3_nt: TGTGCCAGCAGTTTAAGTGTGAGGTCTGGCTACACCTTC
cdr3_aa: CASSLSVRSGYTF

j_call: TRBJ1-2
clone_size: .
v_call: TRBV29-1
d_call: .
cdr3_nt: TGCAGCGTTGAAGGCCAGGGGTTCTATGGCTACACCTTC
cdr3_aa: CSVEGQGFYGYTF

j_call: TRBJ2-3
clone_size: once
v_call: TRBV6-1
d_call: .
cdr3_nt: TGTGCCAGCAGTGTAGGGGCGAGCACAGATACGCAGTATTTT
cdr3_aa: CASSVGASTDTQYF

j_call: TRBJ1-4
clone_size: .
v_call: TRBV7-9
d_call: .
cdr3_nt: TGTGCCAGCTCGCCCCGGTCAAATAATGAAAAACTGTTTTTT
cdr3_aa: CASSPRSNNEKLFF

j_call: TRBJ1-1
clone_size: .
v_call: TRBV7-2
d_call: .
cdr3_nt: TGTGCCAGCAGCTTAGGCGTTGGCACTGAAGCTTTCTTT
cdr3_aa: CASSLGVGTEAFF

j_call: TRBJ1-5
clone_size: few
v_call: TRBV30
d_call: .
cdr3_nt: TGTGCCTGGAGTGTAGGGGATAGCAATCAGCCCCAGCATTTT
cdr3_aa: CAWSVGDSNQPQHF

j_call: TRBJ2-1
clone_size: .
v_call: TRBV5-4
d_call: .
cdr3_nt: TGTGCCAGCAGCTGGTCTGGAGGGGAACCCTACAATGAGCAGTTCTTC
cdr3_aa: CASSWSGGEPYNEQFF

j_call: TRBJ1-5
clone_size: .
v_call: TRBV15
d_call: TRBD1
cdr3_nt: TGTGCCACCAGCAGAGGGACAGGGCCTAGTCAGCCCCAGCATTTT
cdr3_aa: CATSRGTGPSQPQHF

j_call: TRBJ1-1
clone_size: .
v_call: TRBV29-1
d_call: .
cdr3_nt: TGCAGCACCCTCTCAAACTCTGAAGCTTTCTTT
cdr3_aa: CSTLSNSEAFF

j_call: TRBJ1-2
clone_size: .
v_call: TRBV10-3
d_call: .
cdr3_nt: TGTGCCATCAGAGATCTTACAGGGACGGAGAGCTATGGCTACACCTTC
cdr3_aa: CAIRDLTGTESYGYTF

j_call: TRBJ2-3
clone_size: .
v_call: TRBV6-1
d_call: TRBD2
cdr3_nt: TGTGCCAGCAGTGAAAAGCGGGGGAGCACAGATACGCAGTATTTT
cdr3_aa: CASSEKRGSTDTQYF

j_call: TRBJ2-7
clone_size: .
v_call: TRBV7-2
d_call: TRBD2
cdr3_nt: TGTGCCAGCAGCTTTGGCCTAGCGGGGTACGAGCAGTACTTC
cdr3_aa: CASSFGLAGYEQYF